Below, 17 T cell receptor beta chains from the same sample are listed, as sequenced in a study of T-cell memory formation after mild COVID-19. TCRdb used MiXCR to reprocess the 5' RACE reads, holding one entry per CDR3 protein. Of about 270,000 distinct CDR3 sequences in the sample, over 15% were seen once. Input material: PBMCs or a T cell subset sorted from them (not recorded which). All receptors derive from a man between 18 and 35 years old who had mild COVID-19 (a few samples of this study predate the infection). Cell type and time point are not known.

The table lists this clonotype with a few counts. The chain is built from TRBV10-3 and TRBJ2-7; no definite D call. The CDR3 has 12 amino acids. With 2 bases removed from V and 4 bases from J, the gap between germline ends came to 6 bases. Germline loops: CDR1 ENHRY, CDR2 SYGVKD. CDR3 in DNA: TGTGCCATCAGTGAGCCCCCTTACGAGCAGTACTTC. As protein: CAISEPPYEQYF.

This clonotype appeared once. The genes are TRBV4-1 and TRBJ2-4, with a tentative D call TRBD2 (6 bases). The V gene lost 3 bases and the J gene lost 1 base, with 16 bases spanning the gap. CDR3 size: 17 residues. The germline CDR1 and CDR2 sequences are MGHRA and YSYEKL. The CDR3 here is CASSQPDRGTAKNIQYF. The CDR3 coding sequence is TGCGCCAGCAGCCAGCCCGATCGGGGGACCGCCAAAAACATTCAGTACTTC.

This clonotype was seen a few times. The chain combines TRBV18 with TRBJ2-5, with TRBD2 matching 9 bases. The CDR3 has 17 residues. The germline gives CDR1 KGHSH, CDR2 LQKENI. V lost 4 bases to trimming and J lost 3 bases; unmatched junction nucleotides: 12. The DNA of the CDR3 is TGTGCCAGCTCACACCAGGTCGGAGCGGGGGGCAAAGAGACCCAGTACTTC. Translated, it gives CASSHQVGAGGKETQYF.

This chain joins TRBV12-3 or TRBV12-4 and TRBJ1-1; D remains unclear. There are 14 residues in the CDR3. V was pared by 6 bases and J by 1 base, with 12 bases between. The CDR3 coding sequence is TGTGCCAGCAGAGGGAATATTCGGAACACTGAAGCTTTCTTT. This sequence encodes CASRGNIRNTEAFF.

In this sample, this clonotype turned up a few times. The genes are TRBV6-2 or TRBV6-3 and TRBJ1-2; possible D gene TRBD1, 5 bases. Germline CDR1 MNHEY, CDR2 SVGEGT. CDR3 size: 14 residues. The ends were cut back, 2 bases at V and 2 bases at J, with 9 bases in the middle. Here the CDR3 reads CASSYETVNYGYTF. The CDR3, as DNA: TGTGCCAGCAGTTACGAGACAGTGAACTATGGCTACACCTTC.

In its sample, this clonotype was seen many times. As DNA, the CDR3 is TGCGCCAGCAGCCACGTACCTGGACAGGGGCCCTACGAGCAGTACTTC. This gives the protein CASSHVPGQGPYEQYF. The chain couples TRBV4-1 to TRBJ2-7, with 9 bases that match TRBD1. The CDR3 covers 16 residues. In germline, CDR1 is MGHRA, CDR2 YSYEKL. Unmatched junction bases numbered 8, after V lost 3 bases and J lost 2 bases.

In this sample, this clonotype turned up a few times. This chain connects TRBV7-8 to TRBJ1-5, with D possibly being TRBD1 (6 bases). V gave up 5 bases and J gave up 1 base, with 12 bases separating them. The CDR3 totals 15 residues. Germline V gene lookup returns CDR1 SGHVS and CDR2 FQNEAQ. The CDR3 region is CASSPGQGSNQPQHF. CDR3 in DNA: TGTGCCAGCAGCCCGGGCCAGGGGAGCAATCAGCCCCAGCATTTT.

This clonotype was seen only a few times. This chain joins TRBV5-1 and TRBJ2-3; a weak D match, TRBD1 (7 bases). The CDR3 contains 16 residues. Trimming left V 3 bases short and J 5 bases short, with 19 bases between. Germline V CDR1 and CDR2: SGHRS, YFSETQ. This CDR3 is CASSSRGDRRVDTQYF. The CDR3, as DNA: TGCGCCAGCAGCTCAAGGGGGGACAGACGAGTAGATACGCAGTATTTT.

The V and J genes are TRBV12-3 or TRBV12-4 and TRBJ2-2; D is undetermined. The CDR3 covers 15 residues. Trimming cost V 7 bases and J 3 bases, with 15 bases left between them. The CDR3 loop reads CASTRADRYTGELFF. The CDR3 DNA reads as TGTGCCAGCACTCGGGCAGACCGATACACCGGGGAGCTGTTTTTT.

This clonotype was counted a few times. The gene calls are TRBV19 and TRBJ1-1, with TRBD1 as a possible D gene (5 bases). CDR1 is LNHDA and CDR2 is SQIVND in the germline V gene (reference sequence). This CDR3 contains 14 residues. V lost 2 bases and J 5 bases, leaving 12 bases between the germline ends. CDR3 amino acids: CASSIQGRETEAFF. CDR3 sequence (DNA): TGTGCCAGTAGTATACAGGGCCGGGAAACTGAAGCTTTCTTT.

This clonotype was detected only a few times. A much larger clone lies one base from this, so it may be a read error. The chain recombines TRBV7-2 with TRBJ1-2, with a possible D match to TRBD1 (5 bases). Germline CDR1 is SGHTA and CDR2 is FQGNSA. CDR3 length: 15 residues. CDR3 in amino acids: CASTLAFRGEDGYTF. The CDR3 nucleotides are TGTGCCAGCACCTTAGCGTTCCGGGGCGAGGATGGCTACACCTTC.

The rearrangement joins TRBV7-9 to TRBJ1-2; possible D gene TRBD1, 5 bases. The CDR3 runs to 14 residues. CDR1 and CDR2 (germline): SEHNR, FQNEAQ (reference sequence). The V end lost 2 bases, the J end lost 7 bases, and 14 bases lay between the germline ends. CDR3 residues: CASSLRGADSGYTF. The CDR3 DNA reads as TGTGCCAGCAGCTTACGAGGGGCCGATTCTGGCTACACCTTC.

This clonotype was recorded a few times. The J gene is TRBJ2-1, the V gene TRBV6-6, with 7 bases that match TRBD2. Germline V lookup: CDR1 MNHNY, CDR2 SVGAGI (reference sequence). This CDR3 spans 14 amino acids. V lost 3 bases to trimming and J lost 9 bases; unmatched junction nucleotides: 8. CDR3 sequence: CASSYPVRGGEQFF. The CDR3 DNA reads TGTGCCAGCAGTTATCCGGTCCGCGGGGGTGAGCAGTTCTTC.

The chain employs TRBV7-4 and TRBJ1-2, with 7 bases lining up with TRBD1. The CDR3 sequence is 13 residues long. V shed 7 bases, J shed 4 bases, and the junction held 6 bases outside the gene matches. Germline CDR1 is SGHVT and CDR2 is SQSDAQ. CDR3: CASTGTELYGYTF. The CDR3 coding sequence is TGTGCCAGCACGGGGACAGAGCTCTATGGCTACACCTTC.

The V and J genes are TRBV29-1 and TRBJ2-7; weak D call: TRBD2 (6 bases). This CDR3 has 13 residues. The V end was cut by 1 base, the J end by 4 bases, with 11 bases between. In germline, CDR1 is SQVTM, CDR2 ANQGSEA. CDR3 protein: CSVEGAGNYEQYF. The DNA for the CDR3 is TGCAGCGTTGAAGGAGCGGGTAATTACGAGCAGTACTTC.

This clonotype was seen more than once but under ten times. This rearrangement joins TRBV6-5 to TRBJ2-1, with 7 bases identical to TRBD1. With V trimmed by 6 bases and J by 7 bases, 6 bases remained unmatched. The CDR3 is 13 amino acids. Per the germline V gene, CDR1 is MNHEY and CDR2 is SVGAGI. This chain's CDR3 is CASSLGQKNEQFF. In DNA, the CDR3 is TGTGCCAGCAGCCTGGGACAGAAAAATGAGCAGTTCTTC.

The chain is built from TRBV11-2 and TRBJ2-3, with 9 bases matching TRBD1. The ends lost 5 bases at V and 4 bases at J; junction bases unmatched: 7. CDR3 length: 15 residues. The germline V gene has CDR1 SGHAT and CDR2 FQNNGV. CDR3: CASSPRQGVADTQYF. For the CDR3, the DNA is TGTGCCAGCAGCCCCCGACAGGGGGTCGCAGATACGCAGTATTTT.